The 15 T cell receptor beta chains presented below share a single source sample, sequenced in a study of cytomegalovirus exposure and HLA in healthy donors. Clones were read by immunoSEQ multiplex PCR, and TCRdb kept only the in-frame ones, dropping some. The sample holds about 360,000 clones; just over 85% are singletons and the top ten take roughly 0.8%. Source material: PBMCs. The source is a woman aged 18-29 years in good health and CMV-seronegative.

CDR3 DNA sequence: TGTGCCAGTAGAGGTACAGGGAAGGGCAATCAGCCCCAGCATTTT. It encodes CASRGTGKGNQPQHF. The chain carries TRBV19 and TRBJ1-5, with TRBD1 as a possible D gene (6 bases). V lost 6 bases and J lost 2, with 14 bases in between. The germline V gene encodes CDR1 LNHDA and CDR2 SQIVND (reference sequence). The CDR3 is 15 residues long.

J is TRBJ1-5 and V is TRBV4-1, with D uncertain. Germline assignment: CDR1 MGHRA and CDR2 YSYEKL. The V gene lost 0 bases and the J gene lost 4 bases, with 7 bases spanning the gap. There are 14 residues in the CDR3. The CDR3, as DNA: TGCGCCAGCAGCCAAGAGAATAGAAATCAGCCCCAGCATTTT. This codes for CASSQENRNQPQHF.

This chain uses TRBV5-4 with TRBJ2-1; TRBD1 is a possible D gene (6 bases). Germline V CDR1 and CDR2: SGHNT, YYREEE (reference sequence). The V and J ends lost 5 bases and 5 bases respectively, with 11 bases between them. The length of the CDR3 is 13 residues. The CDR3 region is CASSSDRHNEQFF. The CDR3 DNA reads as TGTGCCAGCAGTTCGGACAGACACAATGAGCAGTTCTTC. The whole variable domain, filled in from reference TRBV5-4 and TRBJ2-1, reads ETGVTQSPTHLIKTRGQQVTLRCSSQSGHNTVSWYQQALGQGPQFIFQYYREEENGRGNFPPRFSGLQFPNYSSELNVNALELDDSALYLCASSSDRHNEQFFGPGTRLTVL.

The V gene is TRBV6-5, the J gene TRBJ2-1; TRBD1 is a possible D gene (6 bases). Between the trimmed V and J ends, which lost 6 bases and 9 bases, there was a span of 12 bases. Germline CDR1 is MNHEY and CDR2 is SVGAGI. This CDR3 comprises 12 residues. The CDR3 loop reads CASRTTGIEQFF. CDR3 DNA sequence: TGTGCCAGCAGGACAACAGGGATTGAGCAGTTCTTC.

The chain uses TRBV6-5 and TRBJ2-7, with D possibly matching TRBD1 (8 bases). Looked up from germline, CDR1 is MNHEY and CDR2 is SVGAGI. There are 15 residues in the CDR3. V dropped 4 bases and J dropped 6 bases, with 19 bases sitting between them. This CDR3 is CASSSRTGRVSEQYF. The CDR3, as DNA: TGTGCCAGCAGTTCCAGGACAGGGAGGGTTAGCGAGCAGTACTTC.

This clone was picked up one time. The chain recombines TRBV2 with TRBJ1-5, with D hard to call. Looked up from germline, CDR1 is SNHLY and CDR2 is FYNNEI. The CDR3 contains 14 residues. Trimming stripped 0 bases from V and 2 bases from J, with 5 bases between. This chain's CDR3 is CASSEAGRNQPQHF. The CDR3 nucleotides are TGTGCCAGCAGTGAAGCCGGTCGCAATCAGCCCCAGCATTTT.

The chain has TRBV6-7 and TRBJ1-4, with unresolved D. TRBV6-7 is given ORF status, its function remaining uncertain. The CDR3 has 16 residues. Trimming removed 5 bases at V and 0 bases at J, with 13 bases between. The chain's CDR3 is CASSHLEPPTNEKLFF. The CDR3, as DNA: TGTGCCAGCAGTCACCTTGAGCCGCCAACTAATGAAAAACTGTTTTTT.

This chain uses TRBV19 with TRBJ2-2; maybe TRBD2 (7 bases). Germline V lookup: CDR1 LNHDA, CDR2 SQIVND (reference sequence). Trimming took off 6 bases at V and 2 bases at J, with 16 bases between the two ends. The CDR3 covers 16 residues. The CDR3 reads CASRESGGRNTGELFF. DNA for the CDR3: TGTGCCAGTAGGGAATCCGGGGGGCGCAACACCGGGGAGCTGTTTTTT.

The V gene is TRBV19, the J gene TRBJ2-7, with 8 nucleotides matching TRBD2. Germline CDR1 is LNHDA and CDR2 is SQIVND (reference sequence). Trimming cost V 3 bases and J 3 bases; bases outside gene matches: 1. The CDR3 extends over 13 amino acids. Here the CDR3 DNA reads TGTGCCAGTAGTATGGGACTAGTCTACGAGCAGTACTTC. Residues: CASSMGLVYEQYF. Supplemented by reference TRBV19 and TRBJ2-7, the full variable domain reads DGGITQSPKYLFRKEGQNVTLSCEQNLNHDAMYWYRQDPGQGLRLIYYSQIVNDFQKGDIAEGYSVSREKKESFPLTVTSAQKNPTAFYLCASSMGLVYEQYFGPGTRLTVT.

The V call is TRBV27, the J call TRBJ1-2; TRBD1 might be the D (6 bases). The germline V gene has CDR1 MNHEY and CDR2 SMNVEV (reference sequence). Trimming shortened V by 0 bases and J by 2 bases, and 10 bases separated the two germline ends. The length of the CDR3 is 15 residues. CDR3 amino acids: CASSLSRGRNYGYTF. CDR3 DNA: TGTGCCAGCAGTTTATCGCGGGGGCGCAACTATGGCTACACCTTC.

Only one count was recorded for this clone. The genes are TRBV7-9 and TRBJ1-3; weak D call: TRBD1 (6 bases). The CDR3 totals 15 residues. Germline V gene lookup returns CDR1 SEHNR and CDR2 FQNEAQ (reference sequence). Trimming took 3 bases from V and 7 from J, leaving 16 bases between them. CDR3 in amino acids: CASSFGRAQGNTIYF. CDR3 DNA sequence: TGTGCCAGCAGCTTTGGTAGGGCGCAGGGGAACACCATATATTTT.

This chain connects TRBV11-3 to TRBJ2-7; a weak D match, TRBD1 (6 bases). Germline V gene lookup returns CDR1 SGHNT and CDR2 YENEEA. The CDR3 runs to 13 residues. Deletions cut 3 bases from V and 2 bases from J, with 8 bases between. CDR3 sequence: CASSFAGAYEQYF. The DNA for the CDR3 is TGTGCCAGCAGCTTTGCAGGGGCCTACGAGCAGTACTTC.

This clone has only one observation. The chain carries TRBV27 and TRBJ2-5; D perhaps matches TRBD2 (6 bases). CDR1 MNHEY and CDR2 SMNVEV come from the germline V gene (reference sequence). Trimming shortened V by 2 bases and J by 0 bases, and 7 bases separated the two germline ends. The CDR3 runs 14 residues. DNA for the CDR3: TGTGCCAGCAGTTTAGGAGGGGACCAAGAGACCCAGTACTTC. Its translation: CASSLGGDQETQYF.

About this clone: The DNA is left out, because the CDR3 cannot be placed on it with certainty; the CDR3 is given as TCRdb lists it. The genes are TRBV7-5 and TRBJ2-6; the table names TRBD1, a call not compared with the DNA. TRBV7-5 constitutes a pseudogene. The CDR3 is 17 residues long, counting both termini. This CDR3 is CVRSFGSGTGEANVLTF.

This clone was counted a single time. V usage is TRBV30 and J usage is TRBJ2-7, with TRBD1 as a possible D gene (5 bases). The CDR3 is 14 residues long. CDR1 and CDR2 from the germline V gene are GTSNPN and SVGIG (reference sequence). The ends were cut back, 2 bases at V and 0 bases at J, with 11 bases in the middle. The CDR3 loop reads CAWSSQGLSYEQYF. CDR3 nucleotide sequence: TGTGCCTGGAGTAGTCAGGGCCTCTCCTACGAGCAGTACTTC.